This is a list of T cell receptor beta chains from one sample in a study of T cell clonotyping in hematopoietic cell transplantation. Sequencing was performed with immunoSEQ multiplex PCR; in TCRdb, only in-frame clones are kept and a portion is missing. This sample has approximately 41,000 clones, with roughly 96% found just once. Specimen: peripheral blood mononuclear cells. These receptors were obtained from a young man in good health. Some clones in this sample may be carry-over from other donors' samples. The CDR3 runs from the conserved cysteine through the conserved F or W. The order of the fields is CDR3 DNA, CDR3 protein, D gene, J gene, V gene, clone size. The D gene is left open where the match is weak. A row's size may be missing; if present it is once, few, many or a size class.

DNA: TGTGCCTGGAGGTACTATCGGGGAGAGACCCAGTACTTC; CDR3: CAWRYYRGETQYF; D: .; J: TRBJ2-5; V: TRBV30; size: .
DNA: TGTGCCAGCAGTGACCCAGGGGGCCTGAACACTGAAGCTTTCTTT; CDR3: CASSDPGGLNTEAFF; D: TRBD1; J: TRBJ1-1; V: TRBV25-1; size: .
DNA: TGCAGCGTTGAGCGAGGAAACACCATATATTTT; CDR3: CSVERGNTIYF; D: .; J: TRBJ1-3; V: TRBV29-1; size: .
DNA: TGTGCCAGCAGCTTAAACTCACAGCCGAACACTGAAGCTTTCTTT; CDR3: CASSLNSQPNTEAFF; D: .; J: TRBJ1-1; V: TRBV7-9; size: .
DNA: TGTGCCAGTACTGAGGGTTGGGGAATTACTGAAGCTTTCTTT; CDR3: CASTEGWGITEAFF; D: .; J: TRBJ1-1; V: TRBV19; size: .
DNA: TGTGCGGTCCAGGGGGCCATGACAGAGACCCAGTACTTC; CDR3: CAVQGAMTETQYF; D: TRBD1; J: TRBJ2-5; V: TRBV7-9; size: once
DNA: TGTGCCAGCAGCCAGGTTCAGGGGAACGAGCAGTACTTC; CDR3: CASSQVQGNEQYF; D: .; J: TRBJ2-7; V: TRBV14; size: .
DNA: TGTGCCAGCAGTCGCGTCGGACAGGCTAGCCCTACGCAGTATTTT; CDR3: CASSRVGQASPTQYF; D: TRBD1; J: TRBJ2-3; V: TRBV6-5; size: .
DNA: TGTGCCAGCAACCTAGCCAATGAGCAGTTCTTC; CDR3: CASNLANEQFF; D: .; J: TRBJ2-1; V: TRBV7-9; size: .
DNA: TGTGCCACCTGGGGATCTAGACTAGCGGAAGAGACCCAGTACTTC; CDR3: CATWGSRLAEETQYF; D: TRBD2; J: TRBJ2-5; V: TRBV28; size: .
DNA: TGTGCCAGCACCGCGGTTGGGGGGATGAACACTGAAGCTTTCTTT; CDR3: CASTAVGGMNTEAFF; D: .; J: TRBJ1-1; V: TRBV2; size: .
DNA: TGCGCCAGCAGCTTGGGACAGATGAAAGGTGAAGCTTTCTTT; CDR3: CASSLGQMKGEAFF; D: .; J: TRBJ1-1; V: TRBV5-1; size: .
DNA: TGTGCCAGTACCGCGCTCCGGGCCTCTAGGGGCAATGAGCAGTTCTTC; CDR3: CASTALRASRGNEQFF; D: .; J: TRBJ2-1; V: TRBV19; size: .
DNA: TGCGCCAGCAGCCCCGGGACAGGGGGCTACGAGCAGTACTTC; CDR3: CASSPGTGGYEQYF; D: TRBD1; J: TRBJ2-7; V: TRBV4-1; size: .
DNA: TGTGCCAGTAGTATCCCCGGGACCGGCCCCCTCTCTGGGGCCAACGTCCTGACTTTC; CDR3: CASSIPGTGPLSGANVLTF; D: .; J: TRBJ2-6; V: TRBV19; size: .
DNA: TGTGCCAGTCGACTAGCGGGGTACACCGGGGAGCTGTTTTTT; CDR3: CASRLAGYTGELFF; D: TRBD2; J: TRBJ2-2; V: TRBV28; size: .
DNA: TGTGCCAGTAGTGCAGAAACCTATAATTCACCCCTCCACTTT; CDR3: CASSAETYNSPLHF; D: .; J: TRBJ1-6; V: TRBV19; size: .
DNA: TGTGCCACCTCCCCCAACGAACTTTACTATGGCTACACCTTC; CDR3: CATSPNELYYGYTF; D: .; J: TRBJ1-2; V: TRBV6-5; size: .
DNA: TGTGCCAGCACCCAGATGACAGGGAACACCATATATTTT; CDR3: CASTQMTGNTIYF; D: TRBD1; J: TRBJ1-3; V: TRBV7-2; size: .
DNA: TGTGCCAGCAGCTTAAGTGGGGATCAGCCCCAGCATTTT; CDR3: CASSLSGDQPQHF; D: .; J: TRBJ1-5; V: TRBV7-3; size: .
DNA: TGTGCCACCAGCAGAGATGCACCGGGACAGCCGCGCTACGAGCAGTACTTC; CDR3: CATSRDAPGQPRYEQYF; D: TRBD1; J: TRBJ2-7; V: TRBV15; size: once
DNA: TGTGCCAGCGGCGGGACGGGGAACACCGGGGAGCTGTTTTTT; CDR3: CASGGTGNTGELFF; D: .; J: TRBJ2-2; V: TRBV9; size: .
DNA: TGTGCCAGTAAGCCCGGTCCGGGGACCGGGGAGCTGTTTTTT; CDR3: CASKPGPGTGELFF; D: .; J: TRBJ2-2; V: TRBV19; size: .
DNA: TGCGCCAGCGGCTCTGGCCCCCTAGGGCGAGAGACCCAGTACTTC; CDR3: CASGSGPLGRETQYF; D: .; J: TRBJ2-5; V: TRBV4-1; size: .
DNA: TGTGCCAGCAGCCAAGGACAGGATAACTATGGCTACACCTTC; CDR3: CASSQGQDNYGYTF; D: .; J: TRBJ1-2; V: TRBV4-2; size: .
DNA: TGTGCCTGGAGTCAAAACAGGGGCTATGGCTACACCTTC; CDR3: CAWSQNRGYGYTF; D: TRBD1; J: TRBJ1-2; V: TRBV30; size: .
DNA: TGTGCCTGGAGTGACAAATCCTACGAGCAGTACTTC; CDR3: CAWSDKSYEQYF; D: .; J: TRBJ2-7; V: TRBV30; size: .
DNA: TGTGCCAGCAGCGTTCTGTCCGGGCCTAACACCGGGGAGCTGTTTTTT; CDR3: CASSVLSGPNTGELFF; D: .; J: TRBJ2-2; V: TRBV9; size: .
DNA: TGTGCCAGCAGTGACTCTTCGGGGGGTAACAATGAGCAGTTCTTC; CDR3: CASSDSSGGNNEQFF; D: TRBD2; J: TRBJ2-1; V: TRBV6-4; size: few
DNA: TGTGCCAGCAGCCCCCAGGGGACAGCATCCCATGGCTACACCTTC; CDR3: CASSPQGTASHGYTF; D: TRBD1; J: TRBJ1-2; V: TRBV7-2; size: .
DNA: TGTGCCAGCTATTTCACCGGGGAGCTGTTTTTT; CDR3: CASYFTGELFF; D: .; J: TRBJ2-2; V: TRBV25-1; size: .
DNA: TGTGCCAGCAGCTTATTTTTCGCCCCGAACACTGAAGCTTTCTTT; CDR3: CASSLFFAPNTEAFF; D: .; J: TRBJ1-1; V: TRBV7-2; size: .
DNA: TGTGCCACCAGCGATAGGACAATCTCTTTGTATGGCTACACCTTC; CDR3: CATSDRTISLYGYTF; D: .; J: TRBJ1-2; V: TRBV15; size: .
DNA: TGTGCCAGCAGAAAGGGTGGGAGTTCGAACACCGGGGAGCTGTTTTTT; CDR3: CASRKGGSSNTGELFF; D: .; J: TRBJ2-2; V: TRBV7-3; size: once
DNA: TGTGCCAGCAGTTTCGGGACTAGCGGGGGGGCCGGGGAGACCCAGTACTTC; CDR3: CASSFGTSGGAGETQYF; D: TRBD2; J: TRBJ2-5; V: TRBV7-8; size: .
DNA: TGTGCCAGCAGTGAGGGTCCGGACACCTCCTACGAGCAGTACTTC; CDR3: CASSEGPDTSYEQYF; D: .; J: TRBJ2-7; V: TRBV6-1; size: .
DNA: TGCAGCGTCCCCAGGGGGAGCTCCTACAATGAGCAGTTCTTC; CDR3: CSVPRGSSYNEQFF; D: TRBD1; J: TRBJ2-1; V: TRBV29-1; size: once
DNA: TGTGCCAGCAGCTTAGCTCTTGGCAGGTTGGATCCAAAGCAGTACTTC; CDR3: CASSLALGRLDPKQYF; D: .; J: TRBJ2-7; V: TRBV11-2; size: .
DNA: TGTGCCAGCTTGCCGGGGGTAGGGATGGTCACAGATACGCAGTATTTT; CDR3: CASLPGVGMVTDTQYF; D: .; J: TRBJ2-3; V: TRBV7-9; size: .
DNA: TGTGCCAGCAGCTTGTATGACAGGGGATTCGGAAACACCATATATTTT; CDR3: CASSLYDRGFGNTIYF; D: TRBD1; J: TRBJ1-3; V: TRBV5-4; size: .
DNA: TGTGCCAGCAGTTTAGGGACACTTAAGCACACTGAAGCTTTCTTT; CDR3: CASSLGTLKHTEAFF; D: .; J: TRBJ1-1; V: TRBV6-5; size: once
DNA: TGCGCCAGCAGCTTGGATCGGACTCATGGCAGTGAGCAGTTCTTC; CDR3: CASSLDRTHGSEQFF; D: .; J: TRBJ2-1; V: TRBV5-1; size: .
DNA: TGTGCCAGCAGCTTGGCCGGACCGAGTGGCTACACCTTC; CDR3: CASSLAGPSGYTF; D: .; J: TRBJ1-2; V: TRBV5-8; size: .
DNA: TGTGCCAGCAGCTCAGAACTCAACACTGAAGCTTTCTTT; CDR3: CASSSELNTEAFF; D: .; J: TRBJ1-1; V: TRBV11-1; size: .
DNA: TGTGCCAGCAGCTTAGAGACGCCCCTCGAGCAGTACTTC; CDR3: CASSLETPLEQYF; D: .; J: TRBJ2-7; V: TRBV7-2; size: .
DNA: TGTGCCAGCAGCGCGGACGTGGCAGATACGCAGTATTTT; CDR3: CASSADVADTQYF; D: .; J: TRBJ2-3; V: TRBV9; size: .
DNA: TGTGCCAGTAGTATAGACGGCTCGGGCCACAATTCACCCCTCCACTTT; CDR3: CASSIDGSGHNSPLHF; D: .; J: TRBJ1-6; V: TRBV19; size: .
DNA: TGTGCCAGCAGCCTCATGACAGGGGAGAACACTGAAGCTTTCTTT; CDR3: CASSLMTGENTEAFF; D: TRBD1; J: TRBJ1-1; V: TRBV6-6; size: .
DNA: TGTGCCAGCAGACCAGCGGGGGCGAACACCGGGGAGCTGTTTTTT; CDR3: CASRPAGANTGELFF; D: TRBD2; J: TRBJ2-2; V: TRBV6-5; size: .
DNA: TGCAGCGTTGACGTTACGGCAGGAGGGGGTGAGACCCAGTACTTC; CDR3: CSVDVTAGGGETQYF; D: .; J: TRBJ2-5; V: TRBV29-1; size: .
DNA: TGTGCCAGCAGCCCCGCGGGGGATGTTCCCGGGGAGCTGTTTTTT; CDR3: CASSPAGDVPGELFF; D: TRBD2; J: TRBJ2-2; V: TRBV6-1; size: .
DNA: TGTGCCAGCAGCCTATCCAGGGCAGGGTACGAGCAGTACTTC; CDR3: CASSLSRAGYEQYF; D: .; J: TRBJ2-7; V: TRBV11-3; size: .
DNA: TGTGCCCCGGGGGGCAGCCTCCGTAATCAGCCCCAGCATTTT; CDR3: CAPGGSLRNQPQHF; D: .; J: TRBJ1-5; V: TRBV21-1; size: .
DNA: TGTGCCAGCAGTGAGGCAGGGGGCATGGGACAGCCCCAGCATTTT; CDR3: CASSEAGGMGQPQHF; D: TRBD1; J: TRBJ1-5; V: TRBV6-4; size: .
DNA: TGTGCCACCTCCCCCGACAGGGTGACATACGAGCAGTACTTC; CDR3: CATSPDRVTYEQYF; D: TRBD1; J: TRBJ2-7; V: TRBV6-5; size: .